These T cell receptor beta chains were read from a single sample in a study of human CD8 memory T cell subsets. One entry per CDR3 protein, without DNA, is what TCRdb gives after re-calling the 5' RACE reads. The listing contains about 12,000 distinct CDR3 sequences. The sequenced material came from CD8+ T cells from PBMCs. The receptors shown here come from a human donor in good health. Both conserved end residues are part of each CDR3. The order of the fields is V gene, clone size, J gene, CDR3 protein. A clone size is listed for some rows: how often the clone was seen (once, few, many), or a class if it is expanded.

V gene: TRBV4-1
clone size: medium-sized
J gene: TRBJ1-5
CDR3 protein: CASSQDYQLDNQPQHF

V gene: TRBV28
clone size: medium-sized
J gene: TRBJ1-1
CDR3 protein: CASSLGQGFRTEAFF

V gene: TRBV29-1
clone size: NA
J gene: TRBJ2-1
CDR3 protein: CSVGGQSSYNEQFF

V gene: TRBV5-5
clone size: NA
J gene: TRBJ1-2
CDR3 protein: CASSLGDGQGIYGYTF

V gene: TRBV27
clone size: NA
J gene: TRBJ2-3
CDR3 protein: CASSLGQNTDTQYF

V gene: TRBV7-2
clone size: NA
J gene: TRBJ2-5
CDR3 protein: CASSPKDGETQYF

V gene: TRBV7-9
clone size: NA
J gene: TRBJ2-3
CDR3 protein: CASSRTSGRSDTQYF

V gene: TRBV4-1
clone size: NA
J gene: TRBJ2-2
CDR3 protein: CASSQTTRGAGELFF

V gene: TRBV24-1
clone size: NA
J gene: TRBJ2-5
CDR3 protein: CATSDLEGLGKETQYF

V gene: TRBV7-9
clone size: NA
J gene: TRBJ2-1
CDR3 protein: CASNLIEAYNEQFF

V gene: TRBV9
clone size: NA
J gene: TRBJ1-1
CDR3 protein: CASSEGTGDPEAFF

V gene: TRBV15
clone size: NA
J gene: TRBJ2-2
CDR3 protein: CATSSTWNTGELFF

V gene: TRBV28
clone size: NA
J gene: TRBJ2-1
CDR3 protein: CASSLGTSGYNEQFF

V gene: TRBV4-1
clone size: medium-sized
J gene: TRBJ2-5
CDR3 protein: CASSQDGYAREGSQETQYF

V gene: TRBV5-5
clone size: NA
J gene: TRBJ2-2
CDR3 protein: CASSSAGTPLKGDTGELFF

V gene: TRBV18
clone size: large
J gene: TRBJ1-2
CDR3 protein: CASSPPPGTQANYGYTF

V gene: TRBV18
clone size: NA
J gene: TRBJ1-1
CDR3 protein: CASSPLGEGYEAFF

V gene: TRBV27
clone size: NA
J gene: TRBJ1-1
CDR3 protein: CASSSHGVGAEAFF

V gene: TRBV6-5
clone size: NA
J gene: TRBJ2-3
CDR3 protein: CASSYSITSGTDTQYF

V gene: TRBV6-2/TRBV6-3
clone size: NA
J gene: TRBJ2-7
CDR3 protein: CASRPGASYEQYF

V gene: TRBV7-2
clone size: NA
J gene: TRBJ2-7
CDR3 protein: CASSSVSGTSGSNFYEQYF

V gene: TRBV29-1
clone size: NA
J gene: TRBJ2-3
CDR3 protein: CSVVDPLSGAGTDTQYF

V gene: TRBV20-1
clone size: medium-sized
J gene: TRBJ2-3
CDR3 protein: CSAREVGRGDTQYF

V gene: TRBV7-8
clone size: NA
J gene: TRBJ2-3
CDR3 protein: CASSTKLAGKADTQYF

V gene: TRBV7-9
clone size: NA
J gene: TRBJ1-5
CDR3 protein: CASSLGLGQPQHF

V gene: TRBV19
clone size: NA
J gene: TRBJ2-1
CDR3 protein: CASNSPTDNEQFF

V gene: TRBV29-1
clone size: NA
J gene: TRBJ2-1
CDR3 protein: CSATLMTAPNEQFF

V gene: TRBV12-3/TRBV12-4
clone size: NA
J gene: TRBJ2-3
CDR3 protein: CASSPISWGTDTQYF

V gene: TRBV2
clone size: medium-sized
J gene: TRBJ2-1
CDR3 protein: CASSEEAAGQDNEQFF

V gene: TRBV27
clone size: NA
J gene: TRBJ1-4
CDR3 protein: CASSLSTGLLGEKLFF

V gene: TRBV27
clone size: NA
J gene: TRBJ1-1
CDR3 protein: CASSQDNEAFF

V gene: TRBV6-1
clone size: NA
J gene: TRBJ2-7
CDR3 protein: CASSEEDGVGSYEQYF

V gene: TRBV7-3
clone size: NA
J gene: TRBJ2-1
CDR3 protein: CASSLTSGTTNEQFF

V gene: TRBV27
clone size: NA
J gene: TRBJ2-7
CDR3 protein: CASSQVGREQYF

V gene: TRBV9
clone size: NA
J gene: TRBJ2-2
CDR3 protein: CASPDQNTGELFF

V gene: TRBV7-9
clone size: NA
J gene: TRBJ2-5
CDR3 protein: CASSLGGTGVARYF

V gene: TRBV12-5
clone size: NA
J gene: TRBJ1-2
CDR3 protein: CASGLAAGGAGTYGYTF

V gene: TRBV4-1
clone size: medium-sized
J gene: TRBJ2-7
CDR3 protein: CASSQDRMLYEQYF

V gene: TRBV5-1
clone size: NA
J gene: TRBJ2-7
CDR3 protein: CASSDSGYEQYF

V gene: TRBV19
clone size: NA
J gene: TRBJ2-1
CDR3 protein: CASSIDSHNEQFF

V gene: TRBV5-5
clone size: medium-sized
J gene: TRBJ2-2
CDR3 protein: CASSFPGQTRTGELFF

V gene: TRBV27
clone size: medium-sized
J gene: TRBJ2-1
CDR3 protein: CASSLLVGRSYNEQFF

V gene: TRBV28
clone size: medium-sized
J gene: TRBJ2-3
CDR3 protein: CASSFRPSGSMLSDTQYF

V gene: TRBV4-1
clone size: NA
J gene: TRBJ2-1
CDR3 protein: CASSQEGTGQLEQFF

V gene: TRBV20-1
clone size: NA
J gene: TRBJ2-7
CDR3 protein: CSAREGPYEQYF

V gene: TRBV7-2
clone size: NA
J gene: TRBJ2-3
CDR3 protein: CASTPRWESSTDTQYF

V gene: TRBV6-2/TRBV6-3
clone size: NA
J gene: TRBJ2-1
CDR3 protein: CASSFGSSYNEQFF

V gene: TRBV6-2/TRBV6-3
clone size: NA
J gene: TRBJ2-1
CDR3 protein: CASSPTAWGIYNEQFF

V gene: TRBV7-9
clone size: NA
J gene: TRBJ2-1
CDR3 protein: CASSPPDKGRVYNEQFF

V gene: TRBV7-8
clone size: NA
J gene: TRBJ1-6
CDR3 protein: CASSRQGNNSPLHF

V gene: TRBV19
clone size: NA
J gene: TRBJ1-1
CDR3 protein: CASTWGGGTEAFF

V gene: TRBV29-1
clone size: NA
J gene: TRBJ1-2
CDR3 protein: CSVEDRTLGYYGYTF

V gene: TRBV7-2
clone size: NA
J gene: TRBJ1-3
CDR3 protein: CASSLGRNTIYF

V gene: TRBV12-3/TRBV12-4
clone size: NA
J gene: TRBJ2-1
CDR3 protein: CASSPRTVLDEQFF

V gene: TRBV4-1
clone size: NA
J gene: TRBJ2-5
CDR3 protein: CASSQDPTDQETQYF

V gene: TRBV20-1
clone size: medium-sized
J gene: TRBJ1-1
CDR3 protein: CSAREQGATGTEAFF

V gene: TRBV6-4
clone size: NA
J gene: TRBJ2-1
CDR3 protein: CASSEGLRTEQFF

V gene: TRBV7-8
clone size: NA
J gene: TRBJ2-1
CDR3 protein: CASSPPHSGARDEQFF